The 27 T cell receptor beta chains given below trace back to one sample, sequenced in a study of T cells of healthy individuals. MiXCR, applied by TCRdb to the 5' RACE reads, yields one record per CDR3 protein. The sample holds approximately 100,000 distinct CDR3 sequences, roughly 15% seen once. These receptor sequences come from a human donor in good health.

Only a few counts were recorded for this clonotype. The genes are TRBV27 and TRBJ1-2; 10 bases fit TRBD1. V lost 3 bases and J lost 4; bases outside the gene matches: 5. CDR1 MNHEY and CDR2 SMNVEV come from the germline V gene (reference sequence). CDR3 length: 15 residues. The CDR3 sequence is CASSFSTGGGYGYTF. CDR3 coding DNA: TGTGCCAGCAGTTTCTCGACAGGGGGCGGCTATGGCTACACCTTC.

As regards this clonotype: A read error may be the cause here, since a much bigger clone is one base away. The CDR3 region has the DNA TGCGCCGGCAGCTTGGGGACGGGAAGCCCCTATAATTCACCCCTCCACTTT. Its protein product is CAGSLGTGSPYNSPLHF. This chain connects TRBV5-1 to TRBJ1-6; D possibly corresponds to TRBD1 (5 bases). This CDR3 region has 17 residues. Germline CDR1 SGHRS, CDR2 YFSETQ. Drawing the rest from reference TRBV5-1 and TRBJ1-6, the complete variable domain is KAGVTQTPRYLIKTRGQQVTLSCSPISGHRSVSWYQQTPGQGLQFLFEYFSETQRNKGNFPGRFSGRQFSNSRSEMNVSTLELGDSALYLCAGSLGTGSPYNSPLHFGNGTRLTVT.

In this sample, this clonotype turned up a few times. The V and J genes are TRBV11-2 and TRBJ2-7, with 12 bases that match TRBD1. The CDR3 totals 15 residues. Looked up from germline, CDR1 is SGHAT and CDR2 is FQNNGV. The V segment lost 4 bases and the J segment 12 bases; nucleotides outside the gene matches: 13. The CDR3 protein is CASSSTNTGQGAGYF. The CDR3 DNA reads TGTGCCAGCAGCTCGACAAACACGGGACAGGGGGCTGGGTACTTC.

V usage is TRBV11-2 and J usage is TRBJ2-4; D is unclear. V gave up 0 bases and J gave up 8 bases, with 11 bases separating them. Germline CDR1 reads SGHAT; CDR2 reads FQNNGV. The CDR3 spans 14 residues. The chain's CDR3 is CASSLDEVGDIQYF. In DNA form, the CDR3 reads TGTGCCAGCAGCTTAGACGAGGTTGGCGACATTCAGTACTTC. Full variable domain (outside the CDR3, taken from reference TRBV11-2 and TRBJ2-4): EAGVAQSPRYKIIEKRQSVAFWCNPISGHATLYWYQQILGQGPKLLIQFQNNGVVDDSQLPKDRFSAERLKGVDSTLKIQPAKLEDSAVYLCASSLDEVGDIQYFGAGTRLSVL.

This clonotype was seen only a few times. V and J are TRBV6-2 or TRBV6-3 and TRBJ1-2; no reliable D call. V lost 9 bases and J 2 bases, leaving 10 bases between the germline ends. Germline V gene sequence: CDR1 MNHEY, CDR2 SVGEGT. This CDR3 spans 12 amino acids. In DNA form, the CDR3 reads TGTGCCAGTTCCGACGGCAACTATGGCTACACCTTC. This encodes CASSDGNYGYTF.

In the case of this clonotype: The conserved final phenylalanine or tryptophan is absent from the CDR3, which likely points to a read error. The DNA is omitted, as the CDR3 cannot be located on it reliably, and the CDR3 follows TCRdb's listing. This chain joins TRBV29-1 and TRBJ1-1. From germline, CDR1 is SQVTM and CDR2 ANQGSEA. A total of 9 residues make up the CDR3, ends included. The CDR3 protein is CSVGPEGLI.

This clonotype showed up many times. This chain joins TRBV6-2 or TRBV6-3 and TRBJ2-6; D not certain. The germline V gene has CDR1 MNHEY and CDR2 SVGEGT. CDR3 length equals 19 residues. Trimming pared 7 bases from V and 0 bases from J, leaving 22 bases between. CDR3 amino acids: CASIAFSTLQNSGANVLTF. DNA of the CDR3: TGTGCCAGCATCGCCTTCTCGACCCTCCAAAACTCTGGGGCCAACGTCCTGACTTTC.

This clonotype was detected only a few times. The chain combines TRBV7-9 with TRBJ2-7, with D possibly being TRBD1 (6 bases). This CDR3 has 15 residues. With 3 bases removed from V and 5 bases from J, the gap between germline ends came to 17 bases. CDR1 and CDR2 from the germline V gene are SEHNR and FQNEAQ (reference sequence). The chain's CDR3 is CASSLLGRGVHEQYF. The CDR3 coding sequence is TGTGCCAGCAGCTTGTTGGGCAGGGGAGTCCACGAGCAGTACTTC. Variable domain in full (rest from reference TRBV7-9 and TRBJ2-7): DTGVSQNPRHKITKRGQNVTFRCDPISEHNRLYWYRQTLGQGPEFLTYFQNEAQLEKSRLLSDRFSAERPKGSFSTLEIQRTEQGDSAMYLCASSLLGRGVHEQYFGPGTRLTVT.

This clonotype was counted ten times or more. V gene TRBV29-1 combines with J gene TRBJ2-3, with D perhaps TRBD2 (7 bases). The CDR3 is 14 residues long. The V end lost 7 bases, the J end lost 1 base, and 15 bases lay between the germline ends. Germline V gene sequence: CDR1 SQVTM, CDR2 ANQGSEA. For the CDR3, the DNA is TGCAGCGCCACAGGAGGGGGGGGCACAGATACGCAGTATTTT. Encoded protein: CSATGGGGTDTQYF.

The sample holds a few counts of this clonotype. The chain employs TRBV28 and TRBJ2-1, with D unresolved. Trimming pared 2 bases from V and 9 bases from J, leaving 8 bases between. Germline V gene data show CDR1 as MDHEN and CDR2 as SYDVKM. The CDR3 extends over 12 amino acids. CDR3 DNA sequence: TGTGCCAGCAGTTTAGTGGTCAGTGAGCAGTTCTTC. Its translation is CASSLVVSEQFF.

The genes are TRBV28 and TRBJ1-3; TRBD1 matches 7 bases. Germline values: CDR1 MDHEN, CDR2 SYDVKM. The V and J ends lost 10 bases and 4 bases, in that order; junction bases with no gene match: 19. CDR3 length: 17 amino acids. The DNA for the CDR3 is TGTGCCACCCTGAGACCACAGGGGCTCACTGGAGGAAACACCATATATTTT. As protein: CATLRPQGLTGGNTIYF. Variable domain in full (rest from reference TRBV28 and TRBJ1-3): DVKVTQSSRYLVKRTGEKVFLECVQDMDHENMFWYRQDPGLGLRLIYFSYDVKMKEKGDIPEGYSVSREKKERFSLILESASTNQTSMYLCATLRPQGLTGGNTIYFGEGSWLTVV.

This clonotype was seen a few times. This chain joins TRBV7-9 and TRBJ1-3; D remains ambiguous. The V gene lost 5 bases and the J gene lost 0 bases, with 11 bases spanning the gap. Germline values: CDR1 SEHNR, CDR2 FQNEAQ (reference sequence). This CDR3 is built from 15 residues. In DNA, the CDR3 is TGTGCCAGCAGCCAGGACGGAAACTCTGGAAACACCATATATTTT. Its protein product is CASSQDGNSGNTIYF.

The chain combines TRBV28 with TRBJ2-7; D gene unclear. Trimming shortened V by 2 bases and J by 8 bases, and 19 bases separated the two germline ends. There are 15 residues in the CDR3. Germline V gives CDR1 MDHEN, CDR2 SYDVKM. The CDR3 sequence is CASSLPTPLGSQQYF. The CDR3 DNA follows: TGTGCCAGCAGTTTACCCACCCCCCTCGGCTCCCAGCAGTACTTC.

This chain's CDR3 is CASSLNGQGGQETQYF. DNA of the CDR3: TGTGCCAGCAGCTTAAATGGACAGGGAGGCCAAGAGACCCAGTACTTC. The chain joins TRBV7-8 to TRBJ2-5; 8 nucleotides line up with TRBD1. The V segment lost 2 bases and the J segment 1 base; nucleotides outside the gene matches: 6. There are 16 residues in the CDR3. Germline CDR1 reads SGHVS; CDR2 reads FQNEAQ. Based on the CDR3 plus reference TRBV7-8 and TRBJ2-5, the full variable domain is GAGVSQSPRYKVAKRGQDVALRCDPISGHVSLFWYQQALGQGPEFLTYFQNEAQLDKSGLPSDRFFAERPEGSVSTLKIQRTQQEDSAVYLCASSLNGQGGQETQYFGPGTRLLVL.

This clonotype was found many times. The genes are TRBV7-9 and TRBJ2-7; maybe TRBD2 (6 bases). The V end lost 5 bases, the J end lost 0 bases, and 8 bases lay between the germline ends. This CDR3 contains 13 residues. The germline CDR1 and CDR2 sequences are SEHNR and FQNEAQ (reference sequence). The CDR3 spells CASSRSGSYEQYF. The CDR3 region has the DNA TGTGCCAGCAGCCGTAGCGGCTCCTACGAGCAGTACTTC.

V is TRBV5-1 and J is TRBJ2-2; maybe TRBD2 (6 bases). The CDR3 consists of 13 residues. CDR1 is SGHRS, CDR2 YFSETQ, per germline. The V end was cut by 0 bases, the J end by 7 bases, with 7 bases between. The CDR3 loop is CASSLVEGGELFF. In nucleotides, the CDR3 is TGCGCCAGCAGCTTGGTGGAGGGCGGGGAGCTGTTTTTT.

The table lists this clonotype with many counts. The rearrangement links TRBV20-1 to TRBJ1-1; unclear D gene. The germline V and J ends were trimmed by 1 base and 1 base, with 7 bases remaining between them. CDR3 size: 13 residues. CDR1 is DFQATT and CDR2 is SNEGSKA in the germline V gene (reference sequence). CDR3 loop: CSARVQPNTEAFF. DNA for the CDR3: TGCAGTGCTAGAGTCCAGCCGAACACTGAAGCTTTCTTT.

The gene calls are TRBV4-1 and TRBJ2-7; D might be TRBD1 or TRBD2, each matching 5 bases. Germline CDR1 reads MGHRA; CDR2 reads YSYEKL. This CDR3 has 18 residues. V lost 5 bases and J lost 5, with 28 bases in between. This chain's CDR3 is CASSGRSRDPKTVHEQYF. The CDR3 nucleotides are TGCGCCAGCAGCGGACGTTCTAGGGACCCAAAAACCGTCCACGAGCAGTACTTC.

This clonotype occurred many times. The genes are TRBV28 and TRBJ1-6; D not certain. The CDR3 totals 14 residues. CDR1 is MDHEN and CDR2 is SYDVKM in the germline V gene. Trimming stripped 6 bases from V and 7 bases from J, with 13 bases between. The CDR3 bases are TGTGCCAGCAGCGCGACGGTTTACAATTCACCCCTCCACTTT. Its protein is CASSATVYNSPLHF. The full variable domain, completed using reference TRBV28 and TRBJ1-6, is DVKVTQSSRYLVKRTGEKVFLECVQDMDHENMFWYRQDPGLGLRLIYFSYDVKMKEKGDIPEGYSVSREKKERFSLILESASTNQTSMYLCASSATVYNSPLHFGNGTRLTVT.

In its sample, this clonotype was seen many times. A clone one base away is much larger, so this may be a read error. V and J are TRBV6-6 and TRBJ2-2; TRBD1 might be the D (6 bases). The ends were cut back, 5 bases at V and 0 bases at J, with 13 bases in the middle. The germline V gene has CDR1 MNHNY and CDR2 SVGAGI (reference sequence). The CDR3 is 16 residues long. CDR3 coding DNA: TGTGCCAGCAGTCATCCGAGACAGGCGAACACCGGGGAGCTGTTTTTT. The encoded protein is CASSHPRQANTGELFF.

This clonotype was detected many times. CDR3 sequence (DNA): TGCAGTGCTAGCCCCGGGACTAGCGGGAGTTGGGCCATAGCCAAAAACATTCAGTACTTC. Protein product: CSASPGTSGSWAIAKNIQYF. V and J are TRBV20-1 and TRBJ2-4; 14 bases are shared with TRBD2. Germline V gene data show CDR1 as DFQATT and CDR2 as SNEGSKA (reference sequence). This CDR3 has 20 residues. J was trimmed by 0 bases and V by 3 bases; bases with no gene match: 13.

The sample holds a few counts of this clonotype. The J gene is TRBJ2-3, the V gene TRBV27; no clear D gene. The V gene lost 6 bases and the J gene lost 2 bases, with 6 bases spanning the gap. This CDR3 is built from 12 residues. In germline, CDR1 is MNHEY, CDR2 SMNVEV (reference sequence). DNA for the CDR3: TGTGCCAGCAGCAGAAACACAGATACGCAGTATTTT. Translation: CASSRNTDTQYF.

The chain couples TRBV20-1 to TRBJ2-1; TRBD2 matches at 7 bases. The V gene end was trimmed by 5 bases and the J gene end by 13 bases; junction bases not matched to a gene: 8. This CDR3 contains 11 residues. In germline, CDR1 is DFQATT, CDR2 SNEGSKA (reference sequence). CDR3 bases: TGCAGTGCTGGCCGGGACTACAGTCAGTTCTTC. It encodes CSAGRDYSQFF.

The chain has TRBV5-1 and TRBJ2-4; D is uncertain. The ends were cut back, 2 bases at V and 9 bases at J, with 15 bases in the middle. Germline V gene data show CDR1 as SGHRS and CDR2 as YFSETQ. This CDR3 has 14 residues. The CDR3 loop is CASSLGPRSSIQYF. The DNA of the CDR3 is TGCGCCAGCAGCTTAGGACCGAGGAGTAGCATTCAGTACTTC.

The chain links TRBV7-9 to TRBJ1-5; TRBD1 might be the D (6 bases). This CDR3 region has 14 residues. Germline CDR1 is SEHNR and CDR2 is FQNEAQ (reference sequence). The ends were cut back, 4 bases at V and 6 bases at J, with 13 bases in the middle. This CDR3 is CASSSGVGGQPQHF. CDR3 DNA sequence: TGTGCCAGCAGCTCAGGGGTAGGGGGTCAGCCCCAGCATTTT.

This clonotype was counted ten times or more. The chain recombines TRBV12-3 or TRBV12-4 with TRBJ2-6; the D call may be TRBD1 or TRBD2 (5 bases each). The length of the CDR3 is 16 residues. Trimming stripped 3 bases from V and 0 bases from J, with 9 bases between. CDR3 nucleotide sequence: TGTGCCAGCAGTTTGGGACGCCGCTCTGGGGCCAACGTCCTGACTTTC. This codes for CASSLGRRSGANVLTF.

The chain has TRBV12-3 or TRBV12-4 and TRBJ2-7; 10 positions agree with TRBD1. Trimming removed 6 bases from V and 4 bases from J; junction bases left unmatched: 6. The CDR3 loop spans 14 amino acids. The DNA for the CDR3 is TGTGCCAGCAGACCGGGACAGGGGAGGTACGAGCAGTACTTC. This sequence encodes CASRPGQGRYEQYF.